This T cell receptor (beta chain) derives from a study of cytomegalovirus exposure and HLA in healthy donors. The method was immunoSEQ multiplex PCR; TCRdb's version includes in-frame clones alone and lacks a portion of them. The table includes some 140,000 clones, 84% detected once. The CDR3 runs 15 residues. The V gene end was trimmed by 5 bases and the J gene end by 3 bases; junction bases not matched to a gene: 3. CDR1 is SNHLY, CDR2 FYNNEI, per germline. Details on this clone: The antigen is undetermined.

It was the 120-subject validation cohort, separate from the approximately 620-subject first cohort, to which the donors belonged. Study results and limitations: The study found most TCR sequences rare, yet found some public TCRs in many donors. Cytomegalovirus-associated TCR beta chains were listed, numbering 150 to 200. The classifier reportedly diagnosed cytomegalovirus status with high specificity and sensitivity.

Sequenced sample: PBMCs. The chain joins TRBV2 to TRBJ2-3; 12 bases map to TRBD2. This sequence was found in a woman in her 30s in good health and CMV-seronegative. CDR3 protein: CASSLLAGGTDTQYF. CDR3 DNA: TGTGCCAGCAGTCTCCTAGCGGGGGGGACAGATACGCAGTATTTT.